The 21 T cell receptor beta chains below all came from one sample that was sequenced in a study of T cells in Graves' hyperthyroidism and ophthalmopathy. Template material for amplifying TCR beta CDR3 regions consisted of RNA transcripts. During a first-round RT-PCR of the TCR CDR3, the HTBI primer set was used. MiXCR, run by TCRdb on the multiplex PCR reads, gives a single entry per CDR3 protein. Of 250,000 to 300,000 distinct CDR3 sequences in the sample, about a sixth were seen once. Sequenced: blood. Receptors were obtained from a woman aged 60 to 75 with Graves' ophthalmopathy.

CDR3 sequence (DNA): TGTGCCAGCAGCCAAGGCGGGGCGGCCAGCTACAATGAGCAGTTCTTC. Its protein is CASSQGGAASYNEQFF. The rearrangement uses TRBV4-2 and TRBJ2-1, with D perhaps TRBD2 (6 bases). Germline V CDR1 and CDR2: LGHNA, YNFKEQ. The CDR3 contains 16 residues. V lost 1 base to trimming and J lost 3 bases, with 13 bases between them.

Many counts were recorded for this clonotype. This chain connects TRBV7-8 to TRBJ1-6; D remains unclear. V was clipped by 5 bases and J by 10 bases, with 18 bases between them. The germline V gene has CDR1 SGHVS and CDR2 FQNEAQ. The CDR3 sequence is 15 residues long. CDR3 amino acids: CASSPGRNSGSPLHF. CDR3 in DNA: TGTGCCAGCAGCCCAGGACGGAATTCGGGGTCACCCCTCCACTTT.

To note about this clonotype: This may come from a read error, since a much larger clone is one base off. The conserved phenylalanine or tryptophan is not found at the CDR3 terminus, so this likely reflects a read error. The V call is TRBV7-8, the J call TRBJ2-1; 9 nucleotides agree with TRBD1. CDR3 length: 16 residues. V trimming: 1 base; J trimming: 4 bases; junction bases outside the gene matches: 5. Germline V CDR1 and CDR2: SGHVS, FQNEAQ. CDR3 amino acids: CASSLVDRGAYNEQFL. In DNA form, the CDR3 reads TGTGCCAGCAGCTTAGTTGACAGGGGGGCTTACAATGAGCAGTTCCTC.

In this sample, this clonotype turned up a few times. This sequence joins TRBV19 and TRBJ1-4; D call uncertain. In germline, CDR1 is LNHDA, CDR2 SQIVND (reference sequence). The CDR3 has 18 residues. Trimming took 4 bases from V and 0 from J, leaving 18 bases between them. In DNA, the CDR3 is TGTGCCAGTAGTAAGAAAAAACCCGACCCTGCAACTAATGAAAAACTGTTTTTT. The encoded protein is CASSKKKPDPATNEKLFF. Using reference TRBV19 and TRBJ1-4 for the parts outside the CDR3, the full variable domain is DGGITQSPKYLFRKEGQNVTLSCEQNLNHDAMYWYRQDPGQGLRLIYYSQIVNDFQKGDIAEGYSVSREKKESFPLTVTSAQKNPTAFYLCASSKKKPDPATNEKLFFGSGTQLSVL.

This clonotype occurred a few times. The V gene is TRBV7-9, the J gene TRBJ2-5; no definite D call. The V end lost 4 bases, the J end lost 2 bases, and 17 bases lay between the germline ends. CDR3 length: 16 amino acids. Germline CDR1 and CDR2: SEHNR and FQNEAQ (reference sequence). The CDR3 DNA reads as TGTGCCAGCAGCTACTCGAAAGGTAGTAGACAAGAGACCCAGTACTTC. This sequence encodes CASSYSKGSRQETQYF.

The gene calls are TRBV4-2 and TRBJ2-2; tentatively, D is TRBD1 (7 bases). Trimming left V 6 bases short and J 3 bases short, with 14 bases between. Germline loops: CDR1 LGHNA, CDR2 YNFKEQ. The CDR3 has 15 residues. CDR3 bases: TGTGCCAGCAGTACAGGGGAGGCAGACACCGGGGAGCTGTTTTTT. Residues: CASSTGEADTGELFF.

The V gene is TRBV5-8, the J gene TRBJ1-4; D remains ambiguous. The V gene's germline CDR1 is SGHTS and CDR2 YDEGEE. Trimming stripped 5 bases from V and 10 bases from J, with 15 bases between. This CDR3 contains 13 residues. In DNA, the CDR3 is TGTGCCAGCAGGAATGTCGAGTCCCGAAAACTGTTTTTT. It yields the protein CASRNVESRKLFF.

This clonotype was recorded at least ten times. The chain is built from TRBV4-3 and TRBJ2-3; D possibly matches TRBD1 or TRBD2 (5 bases each). CDR1 and CDR2 (germline): LGHNA, YSLEER. Trimming removed 5 bases from V and 1 base from J, with 10 bases in between. The CDR3 is made up of 14 amino acids. The CDR3 spells CASSRDVGTDTQYF. In DNA, the CDR3 is TGCGCCAGCAGCAGGGACGTCGGCACAGATACGCAGTATTTT.

The V gene is TRBV19, the J gene TRBJ2-6, with TRBD2 as a possible D gene (6 bases). This CDR3 contains 13 residues. CDR1 is LNHDA and CDR2 is SQIVND in the germline V gene (reference sequence). Trimming pared 6 bases from V and 12 bases from J, leaving 15 bases between. The CDR3 nucleotides are TGTGCCAGTAGCCAGGAGGGCATAGGCGTCCTGACTTTC. Translation gives CASSQEGIGVLTF.

The CDR3 sequence: CASSSGGQGATGELFF. The CDR3, as DNA: TGTGCCAGCTCATCTGGGGGACAGGGGGCCACCGGGGAGCTGTTTTTT. The genes are TRBV18 and TRBJ2-2; 12 positions match TRBD1. The CDR3 contains 16 residues. Germline V gives CDR1 KGHSH, CDR2 LQKENI. The V gene end was trimmed by 5 bases and the J gene end by 4 bases; junction bases not matched to a gene: 5.

In its sample, this clonotype was seen many times. The V call is TRBV6-1, the J call TRBJ2-2; tentative D call: TRBD1 (6 bases). Between the trimmed V and J ends, which lost 4 bases and 5 bases, there was a span of 17 bases. Germline V gene sequence: CDR1 MNHNS, CDR2 SASEGT. The CDR3 consists of 16 residues. In nucleotides, the CDR3 is TGTGCCAGCAGTGGACAGGCGGGTCTTTTTACCGGGGAGCTGTTTTTT. Translated: CASSGQAGLFTGELFF.

Many counts were recorded for this clonotype. The CDR3 DNA reads as TGTGCCAGCAGTGGGGACAGGGACTCTGGCTACACCTTC. Protein: CASSGDRDSGYTF. V and J are TRBV2 and TRBJ1-2; 9 nucleotides agree with TRBD1. This CDR3 region has 13 residues. Unmatched junction bases numbered 4, after V lost 4 bases and J lost 7 bases. Germline V gene sequence: CDR1 SNHLY, CDR2 FYNNEI. Variable domain in full (rest from reference TRBV2 and TRBJ1-2): EPEVTQTPSHQVTQMGQEVILRCVPISNHLYFYWYRQILGQKVEFLVSFYNNEISEKSEIFDDQFSVERPDGSNFTLKIRSTKLEDSAMYFCASSGDRDSGYTFGSGTRLTVV.

The rearrangement uses TRBV20-1 and TRBJ2-7; D unclear. CDR3 length equals 13 residues. Germline CDR1 and CDR2: DFQATT and SNEGSKA (reference sequence). Trimming shortened V by 6 bases and J by 2 bases, and 14 bases separated the two germline ends. As DNA, the CDR3 is TGCAGTGCGACCCCCTCGGGTCCCTACGAGCAGTACTTC. Its translation: CSATPSGPYEQYF.

In this sample, this clonotype turned up many times. The chain carries TRBV7-8 and TRBJ1-5; no reliable D call. Trimming cost V 4 bases and J 0 bases, with 22 bases left between them. The CDR3 runs to 19 residues. Germline CDR1 SGHVS, CDR2 FQNEAQ. The CDR3 nucleotides read TGTGCCAGCAGCTCCTCAATGGTTATCGCGGCTTATAGCAATCAGCCCCAGCATTTT. Its protein product is CASSSSMVIAAYSNQPQHF.

This clonotype appeared many times. This chain connects TRBV6-5 to TRBJ1-1; TRBD1 matches 11 bases. CDR1 is MNHEY, CDR2 SVGAGI, per germline. The CDR3 runs 14 residues. V trimming: 0 bases; J trimming: 14 bases; junction bases outside the gene matches: 8. The DNA for the CDR3 is TGTGCCAGCAGTTACTCGGACAGGGGGCGGACGTTGTTCTTT. Protein sequence: CASSYSDRGRTLFF.

This rearrangement joins TRBV12-3 or TRBV12-4 to TRBJ2-5; D is uncertain. Trimming left V 3 bases short and J 2 bases short, with 10 bases between. The CDR3 covers 14 residues. The CDR3 sequence: CASSFWPDQETQYF. The CDR3 DNA reads TGTGCCAGCAGTTTTTGGCCAGATCAAGAGACCCAGTACTTC.

The table lists this clonotype with many counts. This chain joins TRBV12-3 or TRBV12-4 and TRBJ2-1; 8 nucleotides match TRBD2. This CDR3 is built from 15 residues. The J segment lost 9 bases and the V segment lost 2 bases, leaving 9 bases of the junction unmatched. CDR3: CASSLYGRAVVEQFF. DNA of the CDR3: TGTGCCAGCAGTTTATACGGGAGGGCGGTTGTTGAGCAGTTCTTC.

This clonotype was detected many times. V is TRBV18 and J is TRBJ2-7; the match to TRBD1 covers 12 bases. V lost 5 bases and J lost 4; bases outside the gene matches: 6. This CDR3 has 15 amino acids. CDR1 is KGHSH and CDR2 is LQKENI in the germline V gene. CDR3 DNA: TGTGCCAGCTCAGTACGGGACAGGGGGCATTACGAGCAGTACTTC. This translates into CASSVRDRGHYEQYF.

This clonotype was seen many times. The genes are TRBV24-1 and TRBJ2-3; D uncertain. This CDR3 is 16 amino acids long. Germline V gene sequence: CDR1 KGHDR, CDR2 SFDVKD. Trimming removed 3 bases from V and 0 bases from J, with 12 bases in between. CDR3 in DNA: TGTGCCACCAGTGATCCGCCGGACCGGAGCACAGATACGCAGTATTTT. Amino acids: CATSDPPDRSTDTQYF.

The chain has TRBV7-2 and TRBJ1-6; 7 nucleotides align to TRBD1. V lost 5 bases to trimming and J lost 7 bases; unmatched junction nucleotides: 5. CDR3 size: 14 residues. Germline values: CDR1 SGHTA, CDR2 FQGNSA. This chain's CDR3 is CASSRTGLNSPLHF. CDR3 DNA sequence: TGTGCCAGCAGCCGGACAGGTTTAAATTCACCCCTCCACTTT. The full variable domain, in which reference TRBV7-2 and TRBJ1-6 provide the parts outside the CDR3, is GAGVSQSPSNKVTEKGKDVELRCDPISGHTALYWYRQSLGQGLEFLIYFQGNSAPDKSGLPSDRFSAERTGGSVSTLTIQRTQQEDSAVYLCASSRTGLNSPLHFGNGTRLTVT.

V is TRBV4-1 and J is TRBJ1-5; D is unclear. Deletions cut 0 bases from V and 8 bases from J, with 14 bases between. Looked up from germline, CDR1 is MGHRA and CDR2 is YSYEKL. The CDR3 covers 15 residues. The CDR3: CASSQEVAEIKPQHF. In DNA form, the CDR3 reads TGCGCCAGCAGCCAAGAAGTGGCTGAAATAAAGCCCCAGCATTTT.